This T cell receptor (beta chain) was sequenced for a study of blood T cell repertoires in COVID-19 (dated by TCRdb to 2020 to 2022). Regarding the research as a whole: The collaborator samples originated in the United States, Italy and Spain and spanned the acute and convalescent phases of COVID-19. Where available, HLA class I and class II types were taken from metadata supplied by the sample provider and were not determined by assay-based typing. The material from the prospective study consisted of cDNA or gDNA derived from T cells, B-cell-depleted T cells, or PBMCs. The repertoires were released in a freely available public database meant as a resource for research on the immune response to SARS-CoV-2. Samples came from the ongoing ImmuneRACE study (first 160 participants) plus 1,254 subjects from 6 global collaborators. Nearly every sample came with metadata listing a de-identified subject ID, COVID-19 status, age in years and sex. The dataset comprised deeply sampled blood TCRbeta repertoires from subjects exposed to, actively infected with, or recovered from COVID-19.

A second Seattle source provided samples from volunteer blood donors who had recovered from COVID-19. The collaborating institutions used their own protocols to collect whole blood in K2EDTA tubes. For TCRbeta analysis, collaborator samples were shipped as frozen whole blood, as isolated PBMCs, or as DNA extracted from either sample type. Findings and caveats that apply to the study as a whole: How much clinical and demographic metadata was included differed by source and by participant, and the metadata was provided uncurated.

Germline trimming amounts to 5 bases on V and 4 bases on J, with 3 as the count of junction bases outside the gene matches. The CDR3 contains 14 residues, cysteine and phenylalanine counted. Solely the CDR3 DNA is kept, with 42 bases framed from the first base. As encoded in the germline V gene (reference sequence), CDR1 is SEHNR while CDR2 is FQNEAQ. TCRbeta CDR3 regions were amplified from genomic DNA using the immunoSEQ Assay, a bias-controlled multiplex PCR. The original methods were these. Nucleated cell counts per sample were estimated from amplification of reference gene primers within the assay. To quantify the absolute abundance of each unique TCRbeta CDR3 rearrangement, sequence reads were collapsed and filtered. For each sample, productive Simpson clonality was calculated by taking the square root of Simpson's diversity index across productive rearrangements. Held by TCRdb, this immuneACCESS table contains in-frame sequences only and omits some clones. Under half of the omission traces to an unresolved V gene where checked; the cause of the rest is unknown. The V and J calls and clone size come from that table; D and trimming were worked out from the DNA. The sample table holds roughly 250,000 clones, of which 88% were seen once. The top ten clones comprise roughly 3.9% of the sample.

With regard to this clone: The target of this receptor is not known. No base quality values were provided; no much bigger clone lies one nucleotide off.

The V and J segments used are TRBV7-9 and TRBJ1-2; 11 bases in between match TRBD1. The receptor comes from a man between 60 and 70 years old who had recovered from COVID-19. Sample: peripheral blood. The CDR3 protein: CASSKGQGAYGYTF. The DNA sequence follows: TGTGCCAGCAGCAAAGGACAGGGGGCCTATGGCTACACCTTC.